This T cell receptor (beta chain) originates from a study of metastatic and nonmetastatic thyroid tumors. Among the patients, none had received any treatment before thyroid surgery. TCRdb re-called clones from the PCR reads using MiXCR. Of 30,000 to 50,000 clones listed, about 19% are singletons. The CDR3 covers 15 residues. Trimming pared 1 base from V and 0 bases from J, leaving 7 bases between. In germline, CDR1 is PRHDT, CDR2 FYEKMQ (reference sequence). Sequenced sample: tumor tissue. This TCR derives from a female donor with papillary thyroid cancer or a benign thyroid nodule (not recorded which). Some clones in this sample may be carry-over from other donors' samples. The chain is built from TRBV13 and TRBJ2-1, with D possibly matching TRBD2 (5 bases). CDR3 nucleotides: TGTGCCAGCAGCTTAGTCCTAGCCTCCTACAATGAGCAGTTCTTC. It encodes CASSLVLASYNEQFF.